This T cell receptor beta chain was identified in a study of T cell repertoires in cytomegalovirus infection. Study background: Carrying CMV and the relevant HLA type showed in public TCR beta signatures. Study-wide results and limits: Across the ex vivo response, the dominant clonotypes were HLA-C-restricted CMV-specific TCR beta clonotypes. Cumulative public TCR beta family frequency identified carriers of CMV plus the relevant HLA.

Details on this clonotype: Its antigen is unknown.

TCRdb fed the reads into MiXCR, producing one record per CDR3 protein. Of 60,000 to 75,000 distinct CDR3 sequences listed, approximately 22% are singletons. The clonotype was recovered from a human donor in good health (CMV status not recorded). Some clones in this sample may be carry-over from other donors' samples. The sample consisted of PBMCs, sequenced either directly or after in vitro stimulation (not recorded which).

CDR3: CASSQGPGRKYEQYF. The CDR3 region has the DNA TGCGCCAGCAGCCAAGGGCCCGGGAGGAAATACGAGCAGTACTTC. The rearrangement joins TRBV4-3 to TRBJ2-7; 7 nucleotides match TRBD2. The germline V gene has CDR1 LGHNA and CDR2 YSLEER. Germline trimming cut 1 base from V and 4 bases from J; bases unmatched to any gene: 7. CDR3 size: 15 residues.